A single sample is the source of the 32 T cell receptor beta chains below, sequenced in a study of T cell responses to AZD1222 COVID-19 vaccine. Clones were sequenced by immunoSEQ multiplex PCR, and TCRdb holds only the in-frame ones, with some missing. The repertoire holds 90,000 to 100,000 clones, with 88% as singletons. The sample consisted of peripheral blood, taken 28 days after the second AZD1222 dose. Every receptor here comes from an adult who received the AZD1222 COVID-19 vaccine.

This clone appeared a few times. The chain combines TRBV30 with TRBJ1-4; no clear D gene. CDR3 size: 13 residues. Germline V gene sequence: CDR1 GTSNPN, CDR2 SVGIG (reference sequence). V was pared by 0 bases and J by 5 bases, with 7 bases between. The CDR3 nucleotides read TGTGCCTGGAGTGTACGGTACAATGAAAAACTGTTTTTT. This codes for CAWSVRYNEKLFF.

The V and J genes are TRBV6-1 and TRBJ2-1; D unresolved. Trimming took 2 bases from V and 10 from J, leaving 18 bases between them. The CDR3 runs to 15 residues. Germline CDR1 and CDR2: MNHNS and SASEGT. Here the CDR3 reads CASSEIVGSIGEQFF. CDR3 DNA sequence: TGTGCCAGCAGTGAAATTGTGGGAAGCATCGGCGAGCAGTTCTTC.

V usage is TRBV18 and J usage is TRBJ1-2, with 7 nucleotides matching TRBD1. With 3 bases clipped from V and 2 bases from J, the junction kept 0 bases outside the gene matches. This CDR3 spans 13 amino acids. Germline V CDR1 and CDR2: KGHSH, LQKENI. The CDR3: CASSPTGNYGYTF. CDR3 nucleotides: TGTGCCAGCTCACCGACAGGGAACTATGGCTACACCTTC.

The chain links TRBV7-9 to TRBJ1-2, with D possibly being TRBD1 (6 bases). The length of the CDR3 is 13 residues. The germline gives CDR1 SEHNR, CDR2 FQNEAQ (reference sequence). V lost 5 bases and J lost 4, with 11 bases in between. CDR3 region: CASSPDSLYGYTF. Here the CDR3 DNA reads TGTGCCAGCAGCCCGGACAGTCTCTATGGCTACACCTTC. Using reference TRBV7-9 and TRBJ1-2 for the parts outside the CDR3, the full variable domain is DTGVSQNPRHKITKRGQNVTFRCDPISEHNRLYWYRQTLGQGPEFLTYFQNEAQLEKSRLLSDRFSAERPKGSFSTLEIQRTEQGDSAMYLCASSPDSLYGYTFGSGTRLTVV.

This sequence joins TRBV6-5 and TRBJ2-7; D not certain. V shed 8 bases and J shed 0 bases, with 17 bases lying between them. This CDR3 contains 15 residues. Germline CDR1 reads MNHEY; CDR2 reads SVGAGI. CDR3 sequence (DNA): TGTGCCAGCCGATTGGGCCCTCTAAACTCCTACGAGCAGTACTTC. Translating gives CASRLGPLNSYEQYF.

This clone was picked up a small number of times. The chain combines TRBV5-1 with TRBJ2-2; D uncertain. CDR1 SGHRS and CDR2 YFSETQ come from the germline V gene. Trimming shortened V by 6 bases and J by 8 bases, and 5 bases separated the two germline ends. The CDR3 extends over 10 amino acids. The CDR3 region has the DNA TGCGCCAGCAACTCTGGGGAGCTGTTTTTT. Encoded protein: CASNSGELFF.

The rearrangement joins TRBV18 to TRBJ2-3, with D unclear. The CDR3 runs 12 residues. Germline V lookup: CDR1 KGHSH, CDR2 LQKENI. V was trimmed by 3 bases and J by 6 bases, leaving 7 bases between them. The CDR3 DNA sequence: TGTGCCAGCTCACCTGAGATGGATACGCAGTATTTT. It codes for CASSPEMDTQYF.

This chain connects TRBV2 to TRBJ1-1, with unresolved D. Trimming took 7 bases from V and 0 from J, leaving 12 bases between them. In germline, CDR1 is SNHLY, CDR2 FYNNEI. The CDR3 has 14 residues. The CDR3 region is CASTEFGVNTEAFF. CDR3 DNA sequence: TGTGCCAGCACAGAATTCGGGGTGAACACTGAAGCTTTCTTT.

The chain carries TRBV2 and TRBJ1-2; no definite D call. Trimming stripped 7 bases from V and 4 bases from J, with 22 bases between. The CDR3 is made up of 16 amino acids. The germline CDR1 and CDR2 sequences are SNHLY and FYNNEI. The CDR3 sequence: CASKERAGRYGYGYTF. The CDR3 coding sequence is TGTGCCAGCAAAGAGAGGGCCGGACGGTACGGCTATGGCTACACCTTC.

The rearrangement joins TRBV11-3 to TRBJ1-5, with a possible D match to TRBD1 (5 bases). The length of the CDR3 is 16 residues. Per the germline V gene, CDR1 is SGHNT and CDR2 is YENEEA. With 5 bases removed from V and 4 bases from J, the gap between germline ends came to 18 bases. In nucleotides, the CDR3 is TGTGCCAGCAGCGCCGAGGGTAGGGGCTTGAATCAGCCCCAGCATTTT. It codes for CASSAEGRGLNQPQHF.

V is TRBV28 and J is TRBJ1-2; D is perhaps TRBD1 (5 bases). Trimming removed 4 bases at V and 7 bases at J, with 16 bases between. Germline CDR1 and CDR2: MDHEN and SYDVKM. This CDR3 spans 14 amino acids. The CDR3 DNA is TGTGCCAGCAGTTCCCTACTTGCAGGGTCTGGCTACACCTTC. It is translated as CASSSLLAGSGYTF.

This chain uses TRBV7-6 with TRBJ2-2; TRBD2 agrees at 8 bases. This CDR3 has 16 amino acids. Germline V CDR1 and CDR2: SGHVS, FNYEAQ. The junction had 12 bases not matched to a gene; V was cut back by 7 bases and J by 5 bases. CDR3 loop: CASNPHAAGDTGELFF. In DNA form, the CDR3 reads TGTGCCAGCAACCCCCACGCAGCGGGAGATACCGGGGAGCTGTTTTTT.

The chain joins TRBV7-3 to TRBJ2-1; 15 bases map to TRBD2. The CDR3 runs 17 residues. Germline V gene sequence: CDR1 SGHTA, CDR2 FQGTGA. V lost 4 bases and J lost 8; bases outside the gene matches: 9. The CDR3 loop is CASSSRGLAGGSDEQFF. CDR3 in DNA: TGTGCCAGCAGCTCCCGCGGACTAGCGGGAGGGTCGGATGAGCAGTTCTTC.

This chain uses TRBV7-2 with TRBJ2-5; 12 nucleotides agree with TRBD2. Germline loops: CDR1 SGHTA, CDR2 FQGNSA. Trimming cost V 5 bases and J 1 base; bases outside gene matches: 5. The CDR3 has 16 amino acids. CDR3 loop: CASSRQLAGGQETQYF. CDR3 DNA: TGTGCCAGCAGCCGTCAACTAGCGGGAGGCCAAGAGACCCAGTACTTC.

This chain connects TRBV28 to TRBJ2-1; a possible D gene is TRBD2 (6 bases). Per germline, CDR1 MDHEN and CDR2 SYDVKM. Trimming took off 6 bases at V and 3 bases at J, with 18 bases between the two ends. The CDR3 has 16 amino acids. The CDR3 bases are TGTGCCAGCAGCACCATTGGGACTCTCCACTACAATGAGCAGTTCTTC. Protein sequence: CASSTIGTLHYNEQFF.

The rearrangement joins TRBV10-3 to TRBJ2-7; 7 bases agree with TRBD1. This CDR3 has 14 residues. CDR1 is ENHRY, CDR2 SYGVKD, per germline. J was trimmed by 0 bases and V by 4 bases; bases with no gene match: 3. The chain's CDR3 is CAISGGTVSYEQYF. The CDR3 DNA follows: TGTGCCATCAGTGGTGGGACAGTCTCCTACGAGCAGTACTTC.

This rearrangement joins TRBV28 to TRBJ1-2; D is unclear. The V end was cut by 7 bases, the J end by 1 base, with 10 bases between. The germline V gene has CDR1 MDHEN and CDR2 SYDVKM. The CDR3 runs to 13 residues. CDR3: CASTFDINYGYTF. The CDR3 bases are TGTGCCAGCACCTTCGACATTAACTATGGCTACACCTTC.

The CDR3 nucleotides read TGTGCCAGCAGGGACGGCACAGAGAATGAAAAACTGTTTTTT. It specifies CASRDGTENEKLFF. The chain recombines TRBV6-5 with TRBJ1-4, with no clear D. The V and J ends lost 6 bases and 5 bases respectively, with 13 bases between them. This CDR3 region has 14 residues. The germline CDR1 and CDR2 sequences are MNHEY and SVGAGI.

V and J are TRBV12-3 or TRBV12-4 and TRBJ1-1, with a tentative D call TRBD1 (6 bases). The CDR3 length is 11 residues. V gave up 6 bases and J gave up 7 bases, with 9 bases separating them. CDR3 in DNA: TGTGCCAGCAGGGAGGGGGGTGAAGCTTTCTTT. Its protein is CASREGGEAFF.

The CDR3 DNA reads TGCGCCAGCAGTGAGTCGGCGGCCGGGCGAGACGAGCAGTACTTC. It codes for CASSESAAGRDEQYF. The chain uses TRBV10-2 and TRBJ2-7; D remains ambiguous. The CDR3 spans 15 residues. CDR1 and CDR2 (germline): WSHSY, SAAADI. Trimming left V 0 bases short and J 5 bases short, with 14 bases between.

Here the CDR3 reads CASSPEDRYPGNTIYF. Written as DNA, the CDR3 is TGTGCCAGCAGCCCCGAGGACAGGTATCCTGGAAACACCATATATTTT. The chain combines TRBV11-2 with TRBJ1-3, with 7 bases matching TRBD1. Per the germline V gene, CDR1 is SGHAT and CDR2 is FQNNGV. Losses at the gene ends were 5 bases for V and 2 bases for J; bases not matched to a gene: 9. CDR3 length equals 16 residues.

The J gene is TRBJ2-5, the V gene TRBV5-1, with D tentatively TRBD2 (5 bases). The CDR3 consists of 15 residues. Trimming removed 0 bases at V and 3 bases at J, with 12 bases between. Germline V lookup: CDR1 SGHRS, CDR2 YFSETQ. The CDR3 DNA follows: TGCGCCAGCAGCTTGGTCGGGATTCTGGAAGAGACCCAGTACTTC. It translates to CASSLVGILEETQYF.

This sequence joins TRBV11-2 and TRBJ2-7; D uncertain. Deletions cut 2 bases from V and 2 bases from J, with 7 bases between. The germline gives CDR1 SGHAT, CDR2 FQNNGV. The CDR3 has 13 residues. The CDR3 DNA is TGTGCCAGCAGCTTACGGCCGCCCTACGAGCAGTACTTC. It yields the protein CASSLRPPYEQYF.

This CDR3 reads CASSPRREGHNEQFF. CDR3 nucleotides: TGTGCCAGCTCACCGCGGCGGGAGGGCCACAATGAGCAGTTCTTC. The chain joins TRBV18 to TRBJ2-1; TRBD2 agrees at 9 bases. Germline-derived CDR1 and CDR2 are KGHSH and LQKENI. The V and J ends lost 3 bases and 5 bases, in that order; junction bases with no gene match: 5. The CDR3 length is 15 residues.

The chain uses TRBV6-5 and TRBJ1-5; D is perhaps TRBD1 (6 bases). The CDR3 runs 15 residues. Germline V CDR1 and CDR2: MNHEY, SVGAGI. V was trimmed by 0 bases and J by 1 base, leaving 7 bases between them. CDR3 nucleotides: TGTGCCAGCAGTTACTCAGGGGGAAGCAATCAGCCCCAGCATTTT. Its translation is CASSYSGGSNQPQHF.

The rearrangement uses TRBV12-2 and TRBJ2-5. TRBV12-2 is reported as a pseudogene. The CDR3 runs to 24 residues. CDR3 loop: CASRLRVPRSGPGRGGGRKETQYF. DNA of the CDR3: TGTGCAAGTCGCTTACGAGTCCCCCGGTCGGGTCCGGGACGCGGCGGTGGACGAAAAGAGACCCAGTACTTC.

The chain is built from TRBV4-2 and TRBJ1-2, with D unclear. V lost 0 bases and J 7 bases, leaving 12 bases between the germline ends. This CDR3 is 14 amino acids long. The germline CDR1 and CDR2 sequences are LGHNA and YNFKEQ. This CDR3 is CASSQDGPSGGYTF. For the CDR3, the DNA is TGTGCCAGCAGCCAAGATGGCCCATCGGGTGGCTACACCTTC.

This chain connects TRBV5-4 to TRBJ2-7; the match to TRBD1 covers 7 bases. The CDR3 loop spans 15 amino acids. CDR1 is SGHNT and CDR2 is YYREEE in the germline V gene (reference sequence). J gave up 2 bases and V 4 bases, and 9 bases lay outside the gene matches. CDR3 coding DNA: TGTGCCAGCAGCAAGAGCACCGGGACAGCCTACGAGCAGTACTTC. Translated: CASSKSTGTAYEQYF.

The J gene is TRBJ2-5, the V gene TRBV7-3; possible D gene TRBD1, 6 bases. Germline lookup yields CDR1 SGHTA and CDR2 FQGTGA. V was trimmed by 2 bases and J by 4 bases, leaving 8 bases between them. This CDR3 has 13 residues. In DNA, the CDR3 is TGTGCCAGCAGCTTATCCAGGGGAGAGACCCAGTACTTC. This translates into CASSLSRGETQYF.

This clone was observed once. This chain joins TRBV19 and TRBJ2-2, with D tentatively TRBD2 (6 bases). Germline CDR1 is LNHDA and CDR2 is SQIVND (reference sequence). The CDR3 runs to 15 residues. The V gene lost 10 bases and the J gene lost 4 bases, with 19 bases spanning the gap. The CDR3 DNA sequence: TGTGCCACTACGCCCGGGAGCTTCTCCACCGGGGAGCTGTTTTTT. Translated: CATTPGSFSTGELFF.

This chain links TRBV5-4 with TRBJ1-2; D is unclear. This CDR3 is 16 amino acids long. Germline CDR1 reads SGHNT; CDR2 reads YYREEE (reference sequence). V was trimmed by 1 base and J by 4 bases, leaving 17 bases between them. CDR3 loop: CASSLPAASSGYGYTF. The CDR3 DNA reads TGTGCCAGCAGCTTGCCGGCAGCTAGTTCGGGCTATGGCTACACCTTC. The whole variable domain, filled in from reference TRBV5-4 and TRBJ1-2, reads ETGVTQSPTHLIKTRGQQVTLRCSSQSGHNTVSWYQQALGQGPQFIFQYYREEENGRGNFPPRFSGLQFPNYSSELNVNALELDDSALYLCASSLPAASSGYGYTFGSGTRLTVV.

The chain couples TRBV18 to TRBJ2-2; tentative D call: TRBD1 (5 bases). Trimming left V 4 bases short and J 4 bases short, with 10 bases between. This CDR3 has 14 residues. Germline V gene lookup returns CDR1 KGHSH and CDR2 LQKENI. The CDR3 DNA is TGTGCCAGCTCACGTACGACAGTCACCGGGGAGCTGTTTTTT. Translated: CASSRTTVTGELFF. The full variable domain, with the rest looked up from reference TRBV18 and TRBJ2-2, is NAGVMQNPRHLVRRRGQEARLRCSPMKGHSHVYWYRQLPEEGLKFMVYLQKENIIDESGMPKERFSAEFPKEGPSILRIQQVVRGDSAAYFCASSRTTVTGELFFGEGSRLTVL.